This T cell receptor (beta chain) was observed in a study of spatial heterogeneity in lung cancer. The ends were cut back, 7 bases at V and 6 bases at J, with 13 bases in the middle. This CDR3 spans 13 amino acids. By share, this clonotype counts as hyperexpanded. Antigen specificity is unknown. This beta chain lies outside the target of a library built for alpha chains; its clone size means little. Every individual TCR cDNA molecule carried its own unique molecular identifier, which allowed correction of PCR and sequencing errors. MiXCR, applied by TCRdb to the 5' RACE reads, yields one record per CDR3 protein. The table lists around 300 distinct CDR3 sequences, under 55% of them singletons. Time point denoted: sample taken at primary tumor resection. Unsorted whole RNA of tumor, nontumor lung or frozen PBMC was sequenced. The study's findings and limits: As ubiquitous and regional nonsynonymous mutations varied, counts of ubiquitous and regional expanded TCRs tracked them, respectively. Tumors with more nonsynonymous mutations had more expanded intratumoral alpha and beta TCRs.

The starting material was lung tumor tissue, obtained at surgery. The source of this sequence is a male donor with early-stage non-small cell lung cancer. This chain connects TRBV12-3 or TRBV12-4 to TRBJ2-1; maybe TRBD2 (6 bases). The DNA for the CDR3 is TGTGCCAGCACCCGAGGAGGGGTCAATGAGCAGTTCTTC. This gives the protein CASTRGGVNEQFF.